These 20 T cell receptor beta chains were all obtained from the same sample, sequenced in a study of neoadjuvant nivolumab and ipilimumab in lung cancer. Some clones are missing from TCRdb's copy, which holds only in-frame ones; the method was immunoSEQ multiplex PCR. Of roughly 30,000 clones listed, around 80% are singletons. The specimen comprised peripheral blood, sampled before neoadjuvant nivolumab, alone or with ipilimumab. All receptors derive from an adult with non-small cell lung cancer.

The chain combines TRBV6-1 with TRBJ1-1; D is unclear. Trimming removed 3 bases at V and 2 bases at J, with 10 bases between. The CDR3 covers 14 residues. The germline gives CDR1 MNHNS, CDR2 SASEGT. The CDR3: CASSERDFNTEAFF. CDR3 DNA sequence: TGTGCCAGCAGTGAGCGAGACTTCAACACTGAAGCTTTCTTT.

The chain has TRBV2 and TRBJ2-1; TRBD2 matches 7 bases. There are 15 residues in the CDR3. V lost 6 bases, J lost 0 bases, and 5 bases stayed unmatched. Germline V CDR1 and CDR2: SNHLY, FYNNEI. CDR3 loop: CASRMRGSSYNEQFF. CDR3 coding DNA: TGTGCCAGCAGGATGCGGGGGAGCTCCTACAATGAGCAGTTCTTC.

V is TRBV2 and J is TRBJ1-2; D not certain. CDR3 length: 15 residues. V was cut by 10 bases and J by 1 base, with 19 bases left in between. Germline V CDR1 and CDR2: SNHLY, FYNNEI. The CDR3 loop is CATHPLQTSNYGYTF. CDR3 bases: TGTGCCACCCACCCGCTACAGACGAGTAACTATGGCTACACCTTC.

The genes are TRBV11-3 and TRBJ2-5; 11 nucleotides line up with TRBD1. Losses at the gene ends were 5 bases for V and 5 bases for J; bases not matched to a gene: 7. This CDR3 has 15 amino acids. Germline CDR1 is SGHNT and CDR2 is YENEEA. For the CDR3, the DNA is TGTGCCAGCAGCGTAGGGACAGGGGGACCGGAGACCCAGTACTTC. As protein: CASSVGTGGPETQYF. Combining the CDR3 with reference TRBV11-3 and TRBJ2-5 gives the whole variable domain EAGVVQSPRYKIIEKKQPVAFWCNPISGHNTLYWYLQNLGQGPELLIRYENEEAVDDSQLPKDRFSAERLKGVDSTLKIQPAELGDSAVYLCASSVGTGGPETQYFGPGTRLLVL.

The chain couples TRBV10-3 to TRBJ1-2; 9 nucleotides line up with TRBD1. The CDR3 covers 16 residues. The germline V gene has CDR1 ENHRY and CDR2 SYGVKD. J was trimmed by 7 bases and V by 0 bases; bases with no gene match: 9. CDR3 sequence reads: CAISESNAWTGVGYTF. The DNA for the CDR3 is TGTGCCATCAGTGAGTCGAATGCGTGGACAGGGGTTGGCTACACCTTC.

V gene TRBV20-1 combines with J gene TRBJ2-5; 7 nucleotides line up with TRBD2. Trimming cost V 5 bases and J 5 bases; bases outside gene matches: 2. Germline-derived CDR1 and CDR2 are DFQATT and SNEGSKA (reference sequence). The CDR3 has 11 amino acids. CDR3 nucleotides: TGCAGTGCTCGGGGAGGGGAGACCCAGTACTTC. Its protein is CSARGGETQYF.

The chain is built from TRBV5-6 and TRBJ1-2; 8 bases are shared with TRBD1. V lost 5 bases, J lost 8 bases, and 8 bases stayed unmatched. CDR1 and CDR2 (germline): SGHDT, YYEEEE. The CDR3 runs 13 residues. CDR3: CASRPGQVRGYTF. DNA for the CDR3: TGTGCCAGCAGACCGGGACAGGTTCGGGGCTACACCTTC. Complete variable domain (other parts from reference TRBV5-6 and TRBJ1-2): DAGVTQSPTHLIKTRGQQVTLRCSPKSGHDTVSWYQQALGQGPQFIFQYYEEEERQRGNFPDRFSGHQFPNYSSELNVNALLLGDSALYLCASRPGQVRGYTFGSGTRLTVV.

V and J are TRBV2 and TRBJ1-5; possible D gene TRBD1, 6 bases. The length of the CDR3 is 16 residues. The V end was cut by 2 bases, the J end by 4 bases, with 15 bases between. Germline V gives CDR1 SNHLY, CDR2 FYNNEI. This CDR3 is CASSERKGVRNQPQHF. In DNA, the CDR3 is TGTGCCAGCAGTGAAAGAAAGGGGGTGAGGAATCAGCCCCAGCATTTT. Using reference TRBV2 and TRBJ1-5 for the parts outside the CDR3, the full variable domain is EPEVTQTPSHQVTQMGQEVILRCVPISNHLYFYWYRQILGQKVEFLVSFYNNEISEKSEIFDDQFSVERPDGSNFTLKIRSTKLEDSAMYFCASSERKGVRNQPQHFGDGTRLSIL.

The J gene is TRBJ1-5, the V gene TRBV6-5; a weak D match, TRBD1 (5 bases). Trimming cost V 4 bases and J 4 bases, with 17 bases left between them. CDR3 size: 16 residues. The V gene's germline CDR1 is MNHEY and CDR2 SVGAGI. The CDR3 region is CASSSLSGTGNQPQHF. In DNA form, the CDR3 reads TGTGCCAGCAGTTCCCTCTCCGGGACGGGAAATCAGCCCCAGCATTTT.

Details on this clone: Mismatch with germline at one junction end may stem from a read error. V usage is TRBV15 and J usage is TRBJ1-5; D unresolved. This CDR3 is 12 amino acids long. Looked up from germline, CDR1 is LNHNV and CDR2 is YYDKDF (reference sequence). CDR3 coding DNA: TGTGCCACCAGCAAAGCGTCGGGTCCGCAGGATTTT. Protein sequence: CATSKASGPQDF.

The CDR3 coding sequence is TGTGCCAGCAGCCGGGGGGGCAGGTCCTACGAGCAGTACTTC. It is translated as CASSRGGRSYEQYF. This chain links TRBV7-6 with TRBJ2-7, with 8 bases lining up with TRBD2. Per germline, CDR1 SGHVS and CDR2 FNYEAQ. The junction had 4 bases not matched to a gene; V was cut back by 5 bases and J by 1 base. The CDR3 totals 14 residues.

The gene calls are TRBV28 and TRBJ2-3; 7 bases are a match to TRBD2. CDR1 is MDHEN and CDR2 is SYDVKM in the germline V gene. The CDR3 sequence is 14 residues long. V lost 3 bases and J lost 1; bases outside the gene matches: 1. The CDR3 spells CASSFLAGTDTQYF. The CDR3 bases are TGTGCCAGCAGTTTCCTAGCGGGCACAGATACGCAGTATTTT.

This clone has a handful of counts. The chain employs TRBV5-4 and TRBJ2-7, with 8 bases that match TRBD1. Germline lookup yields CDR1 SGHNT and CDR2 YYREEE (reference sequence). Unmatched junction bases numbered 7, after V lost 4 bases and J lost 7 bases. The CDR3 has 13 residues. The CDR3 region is CASSTGQGLEQYF. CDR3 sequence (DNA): TGTGCCAGCAGCACCGGACAGGGCCTGGAGCAGTACTTC.

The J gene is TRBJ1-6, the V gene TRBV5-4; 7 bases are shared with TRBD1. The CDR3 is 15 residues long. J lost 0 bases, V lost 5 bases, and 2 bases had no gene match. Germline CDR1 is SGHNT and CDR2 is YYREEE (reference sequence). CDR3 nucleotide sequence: TGTGCCAGCAGGTCAGGGGGCTCCTATAATTCACCCCTCCACTTT. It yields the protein CASRSGGSYNSPLHF. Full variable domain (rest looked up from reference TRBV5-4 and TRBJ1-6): ETGVTQSPTHLIKTRGQQVTLRCSSQSGHNTVSWYQQALGQGPQFIFQYYREEENGRGNFPPRFSGLQFPNYSSELNVNALELDDSALYLCASRSGGSYNSPLHFGNGTRLTVT.

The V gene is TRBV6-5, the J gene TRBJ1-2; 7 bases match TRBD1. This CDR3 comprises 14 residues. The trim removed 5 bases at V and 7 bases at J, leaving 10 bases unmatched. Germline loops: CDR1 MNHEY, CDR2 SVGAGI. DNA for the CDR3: TGTGCCAGCAGTCCCCGCGGGACAGAGGCTGGCTACACCTTC. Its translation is CASSPRGTEAGYTF.

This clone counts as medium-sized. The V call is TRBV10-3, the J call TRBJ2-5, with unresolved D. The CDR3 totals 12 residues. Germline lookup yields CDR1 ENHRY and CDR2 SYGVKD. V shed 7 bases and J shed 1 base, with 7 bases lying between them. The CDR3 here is CAIKAAQETQYF. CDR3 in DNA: TGTGCCATCAAGGCAGCCCAAGAGACCCAGTACTTC.

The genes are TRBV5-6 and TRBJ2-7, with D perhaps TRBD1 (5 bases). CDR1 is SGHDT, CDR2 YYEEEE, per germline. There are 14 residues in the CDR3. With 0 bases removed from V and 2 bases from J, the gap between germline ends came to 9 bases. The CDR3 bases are TGTGCCAGCAGCTTGGCAGGGATCACCTACGAGCAGTACTTC. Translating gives CASSLAGITYEQYF.

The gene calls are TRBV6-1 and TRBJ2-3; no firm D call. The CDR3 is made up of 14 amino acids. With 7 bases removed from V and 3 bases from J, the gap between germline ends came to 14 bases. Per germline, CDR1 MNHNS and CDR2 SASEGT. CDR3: CASTRHQSTDTQYF. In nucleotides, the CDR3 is TGTGCCAGCACCCGACACCAATCGACAGATACGCAGTATTTT.

Here the CDR3 reads CASSSLGVTNTEAFF. Written as DNA, the CDR3 is TGTGCCAGCAGCTCATTAGGGGTGACGAACACTGAAGCTTTCTTT. V usage is TRBV5-4 and J usage is TRBJ1-1; D is perhaps TRBD1 (5 bases). Germline lookup yields CDR1 SGHNT and CDR2 YYREEE (reference sequence). The CDR3 consists of 15 residues. The V and J ends lost 3 bases and 1 base respectively, with 13 bases between them. Combining the CDR3 with reference TRBV5-4 and TRBJ1-1 gives the whole variable domain ETGVTQSPTHLIKTRGQQVTLRCSSQSGHNTVSWYQQALGQGPQFIFQYYREEENGRGNFPPRFSGLQFPNYSSELNVNALELDDSALYLCASSSLGVTNTEAFFGQGTRLTVV.

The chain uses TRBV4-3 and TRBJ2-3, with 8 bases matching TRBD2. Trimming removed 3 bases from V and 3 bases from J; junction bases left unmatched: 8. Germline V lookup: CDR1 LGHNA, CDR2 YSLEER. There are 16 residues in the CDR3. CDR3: CASSHLGGAGTDTQYF. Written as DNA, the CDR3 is TGCGCCAGCAGCCATCTCGGGGGGGCCGGGACAGATACGCAGTATTTT.